A selection of T cell receptor gamma chains follows, all from one sample in a study of γδ T cells in repeated Plasmodium falciparum infection. TCRdb re-called clones from the multiplex PCR reads using CATT. The sample consists of about 30,000 gamma-chain clones, approximately 1.4% of them appearing once. Specimen: gamma-delta T cells from blood. These receptors all stem from a pool of human donors (malaria-infected and uninfected, not separated). CDR3s include the opening cysteine and the closing phenylalanine or tryptophan. The order of the fields is J gene, clone size, V gene, CDR3 protein, CDR3 DNA. The size entry gives once, few or many counts, or a class when the clone is expanded.

>TRGJP1|medium-sized|TRGV4
CATWDGAGWFKIF
TGTGCCACCTGGGATGGGGCTGGTTGGTTCAAGATATTT
>TRGJP2|many|TRGV4
CATWDGRGSDWIKTF
TGTGCCACCTGGGATGGGCGTGGTAGTGATTGGATCAAGACGTTT
>TRGJP2|many|TRGV4
CATWDGSDWIKTF
TGTGCCACCTGGGATGGCAGTGATTGGATCAAGACGTTT
>TRGJ1/TRGJ2|many|TRGV5
CATWDWQRDYKKLF
TGTGCCACCTGGGACTGGCAGAGGGATTATAAGAAACTCTTT
>TRGJ1/TRGJ2|medium-sized|TRGV3
CATWDRPYYYKKLF
TGTGCCACCTGGGACAGGCCTTATTATTATAAGAAACTCTTT
>TRGJP1|many|TRGV4
CATWDYASWFKIF
TGTGCCACCTGGGATTATGCTTCTTGGTTCAAGATATTT
>TRGJ1/TRGJ2|medium-sized|TRGV9
CALWEVPYYKKLF
TGTGCCTTGTGGGAGGTCCCTTATTATAAGAAACTCTTT
>TRGJ1/TRGJ2|medium-sized|TRGV3
CATWDRQNYYKKLF
TGTGCCACCTGGGACAGGCAGAATTATTATAAGAAACTCTTT
>TRGJ1/TRGJ2|medium-sized|TRGV9
CALEREKLF
TGTGCCTTGGAACGGGAGAAACTCTTT
>TRGJ1/TRGJ2|many|TRGV4
CATWDGSREYKKLF
TGTGCCACCTGGGATGGCTCACGAGAGTATAAGAAACTCTTT
>TRGJ1/TRGJ2|many|TRGV4
CATWDGPRYYKKLF
TGTGCCACCTGGGATGGGCCTCGTTATTATAAGAAACTCTTT
>TRGJ1/TRGJ2|many|TRGV8
CATWDRRYKKLF
TGTGCCACCTGGGATAGGCGGTATAAGAAACTCTTT
>TRGJ1/TRGJ2|many|TRGV2
CATWDSSYYYKKLF
TGTGCCACCTGGGACTCTTCTTATTATTATAAGAAACTCTTT
>TRGJ1/TRGJ2|many|TRGV9
CALWEDDEKLF
TGTGCCTTGTGGGAGGACGATGAGAAACTCTTT
>TRGJ1/TRGJ2|many|TRGV2
CATWDVLNYKKLF
TGTGCCACCTGGGACGTACTAAATTATAAGAAACTCTTT
>TRGJP|many|TRGV9
CALWEVPLQELGKKIKVF
TGTGCCTTGTGGGAGGTACCCCTGCAAGAGTTGGGCAAAAAAATCAAGGTATTT
>TRGJ1/TRGJ2|medium-sized|TRGV9
CALWEGSYYKKLF
TGTGCCTTGTGGGAGGGGTCTTATTATAAGAAACTCTTT
>TRGJP2|many|TRGV4
CATWDGRAYDWIKTF
TGTGCCACCTGGGATGGGCGGGCTTACGATTGGATCAAGACGTTT
>TRGJ1/TRGJ2|many|TRGV3
CATWDSPYYKKLF
TGTGCCACCTGGGACAGTCCCTATTATAAGAAACTCTTT
>TRGJ1/TRGJ2|many|TRGV9
CALWKAYYKKLF
TGTGCCTTGTGGAAGGCCTATTATAAGAAACTCTTT
>TRGJP2|medium-sized|TRGV9
CALWEVQGGSDWIKTF
TGTGCCTTGTGGGAGGTGCAGGGGGGTAGTGATTGGATCAAGACGTTT
>TRGJ1/TRGJ2|many|TRGV9
CALWEVHLGAKKLF
TGTGCCTTGTGGGAGGTGCATTTGGGGGCTAAGAAACTCTTT
>TRGJ1/TRGJ2|medium-sized|TRGV9
CALWEVQKKLF
TGTGCCTTGTGGGAGGTGCAAAAGAAACTCTTT
>TRGJ1/TRGJ2|medium-sized|TRGV8
CATWDTRPQGSPCEPYYKKLF
TGTGCCACCTGGGATACCCGGCCCCAAGGTTCACCTTGTGAACCCTATTATAAGAAACTCTTT
>TRGJ1/TRGJ2|many|TRGV9
CALWEVPFYYKKLF
TGTGCCTTGTGGGAGGTCCCCTTTTATTATAAGAAACTCTTT
>TRGJP2|many|TRGV4
CATWVRGGWIKTF
TGTGCCACCTGGGTGAGGGGGGGTTGGATCAAGACGTTT
>TRGJ1/TRGJ2|many|TRGV4
CATWAPWYKKLF
TGTGCCACCTGGGCCCCTTGGTATAAGAAACTCTTT
>TRGJ1/TRGJ2|medium-sized|TRGV9
CALIYYKKLF
TGTGCCTTGATTTATTATAAGAAACTCTTT
>TRGJP|large|TRGV9
CALWEAPKGELGKKIKVF
TGTGCCTTGTGGGAGGCCCCAAAAGGAGAGTTGGGCAAAAAAATCAAGGTATTT
>TRGJ1/TRGJ2|many|TRGV4
CATWDGRRDYKKLF
TGTGCCACCTGGGATGGTCGACGGGATTATAAGAAACTCTTT
>TRGJ1/TRGJ2|many|TRGV4
CATWGDQGYYKKLF
TGTGCCACCTGGGGGGACCAGGGTTATTATAAGAAACTCTTT
>TRGJP1|many|TRGV9
CALWEDTTGWFKIF
TGTGCCTTGTGGGAGGATACCACTGGTTGGTTCAAGATATTT
>TRGJ1/TRGJ2|many|TRGV5
CATWDRPFNYYKKLF
TGTGCCACCTGGGACAGGCCTTTCAATTATTATAAGAAACTCTTT
>TRGJP2|many|TRGV8
CATWDESGLGHWIKTF
TGTGCCACCTGGGATGAAAGTGGTCTGGGCCATTGGATCAAGACGTTT
>TRGJ1/TRGJ2|many|TRGV8
CATWDIPADYYKKLF
TGTGCCACCTGGGATATCCCGGCGGATTATTATAAGAAACTCTTT
>TRGJ1/TRGJ2|many|TRGV3
CATWDRPGLRYKKLF
TGTGCCACCTGGGACAGGCCGGGGCTGCGGTATAAGAAACTCTTT
>TRGJ1/TRGJ2|many|TRGV9
CALWEVHNHYKKLF
TGTGCCTTGTGGGAGGTGCATAATCATTATAAGAAACTCTTT
>TRGJ1/TRGJ2|many|TRGV3
CATWDRLAYYKKLF
TGTGCCACCTGGGACAGGCTGGCTTATTATAAGAAACTCTTT
>TRGJ1/TRGJ2|many|TRGV8
CATWDASPRGFKKLF
TGTGCCACCTGGGATGCCTCCCCTCGGGGTTTTAAGAAACTCTTT
>TRGJ1/TRGJ2|large|TRGV9
CALYPNYYKKLF
TGTGCCTTGTACCCGAATTATTATAAGAAACTCTTT
>TRGJ1/TRGJ2|many|TRGV4
CATWERDYKKLF
TGTGCCACCTGGGAACGGGATTATAAGAAACTCTTT
>TRGJP|medium-sized|TRGV9
CALWEVQATIQKQELGKKIKVF
TGTGCCTTGTGGGAGGTGCAGGCAACCATCCAGAAACAAGAGTTGGGCAAAAAAATCAAGGTATTT
>TRGJ1/TRGJ2|medium-sized|TRGV2
CATWDGPRYKKLF
TGTGCCACCTGGGACGGGCCGAGGTATAAGAAACTCTTT
>TRGJP|large|TRGV9
CALWEVLELGKKIKVF
TGTGCCTTGTGGGAGGTGTTAGAGTTGGGCAAAAAAATCAAGGTATTT
>TRGJ1/TRGJ2|many|TRGV3
CATWDSPKKLF
TGTGCCACCTGGGACAGCCCCAAGAAACTCTTT
>TRGJP1|many|TRGV9
CALWEGRFKIF
TGTGCCTTGTGGGAGGGCCGGTTCAAGATATTT
>TRGJ1/TRGJ2|many|TRGV3
CATWDRPEEKLF
TGTGCCACCTGGGACAGGCCAGAGGAGAAACTCTTT
>TRGJP|medium-sized|TRGV9
CALWEELSKKIKVF
TGTGCCTTGTGGGAGGAGTTGAGCAAAAAAATCAAGGTATTT
>TRGJP1|medium-sized|TRGV9
CASYTTGWFKIF
TGTGCCTCTTATACCACTGGTTGGTTCAAGATATTT
>TRGJ1/TRGJ2|many|TRGV2
CATWDGPYKKLF
TGTGCCACCTGGGACGGGCCCTATAAAAAACTCTTT
>TRGJP|many|TRGV2
CATWDGRKLGKKIKVF
TGTGCCACCTGGGACGGGCGGAAGTTGGGCAAAAAAATCAAGGTATTT
>TRGJ1/TRGJ2|many|TRGV2
CATWDGRGYKKLF
TGTGCCACCTGGGACGGGCGAGGTTATAAGAAACTCTTT
>TRGJP|large|TRGV9
CALWEVRELGKKIKVF
TGTGCCTTGTGGGAGGTGCGAGAGTTGGGCAAAAAAATCAAGGTATTT
>TRGJ1/TRGJ2|many|TRGV3
CATWDRLGYKKLF
TGTGCCACCTGGGACAGGCTTGGATATAAGAAACTCTTT
>TRGJP|many|TRGV9
CALWEVRLGKKIKVF
TGTGCCTTGTGGGAGGTTAGGTTGGGCAAAAAAATCAAGGTATTT
>TRGJ1/TRGJ2|many|TRGV4
CATWDVIDKKLF
TGTGCCACCTGGGATGTTATAGATAAGAAACTCTTT
>TRGJ1/TRGJ2|large|TRGV9
CALWEVTRTYYKKLF
TGTGCCTTGTGGGAGGTTACTAGAACCTATTATAAGAAACTCTTT
>TRGJ1/TRGJ2|many|TRGV4
CATWMEIYYKKLF
TGTGCCACCTGGATGGAAATTTATTATAAGAAACTCTTT